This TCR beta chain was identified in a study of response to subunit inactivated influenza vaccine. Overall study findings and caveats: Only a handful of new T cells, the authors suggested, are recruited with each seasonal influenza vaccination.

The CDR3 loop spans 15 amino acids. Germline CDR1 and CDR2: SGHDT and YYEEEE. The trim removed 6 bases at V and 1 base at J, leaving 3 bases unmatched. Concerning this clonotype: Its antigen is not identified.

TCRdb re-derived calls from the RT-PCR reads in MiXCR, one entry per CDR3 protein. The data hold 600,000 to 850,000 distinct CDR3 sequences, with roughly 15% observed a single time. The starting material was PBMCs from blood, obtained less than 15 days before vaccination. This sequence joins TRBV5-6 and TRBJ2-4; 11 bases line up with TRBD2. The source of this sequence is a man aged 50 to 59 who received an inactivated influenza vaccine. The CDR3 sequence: CASTRLAGAKNIQYF. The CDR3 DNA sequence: TGTGCCAGCACAAGACTAGCGGGGGCCAAAAACATTCAGTACTTC.